This is a list of T cell receptor beta chains from one sample in a study of blood T cell repertoires in COVID-19. Libraries were prepared by immunoSEQ multiplex PCR; TCRdb keeps only in-frame clonotypes and omits some of them. The sample includes 200,000 to 250,000 clones, 70% to 90% of them seen just once. The sequencing input was PBMCs or T cells enriched from blood (not recorded which). Source of these receptors: a woman between 40 and 50 years old with acute COVID-19. The CDR3 runs from the conserved cysteine through the conserved F or W. The D gene is left open where the match is weak. Not every row has a clone size; where given, it reads once, few, many or a size class.

cdr3_length j_call clone_size v_call d_call cdr3_nt cdr3_aa
16 TRBJ2-7 . TRBV5-1 TRBD1 TGCGCCAGCAGCCCCCGCCCGGGACAGGGAACCTACGAGCAGTACTTC CASSPRPGQGTYEQYF
19 TRBJ1-5 . TRBV28 TRBD1 TGTGCCAGCAGTTACAAGCAGGGACAGGGGCTGTATAGCAATCAGCCCCAGCATTTT CASSYKQGQGLYSNQPQHF
11 TRBJ2-7 . TRBV28 . TGTGCCAGCAGTTCCCCGTACGAGCAGTACTTC CASSSPYEQYF
14 TRBJ1-2 . TRBV6-1 . TGTGCCAGCAGTGAAGTATCTCCGAACTATGGCTACACCTTC CASSEVSPNYGYTF
13 TRBJ1-2 . TRBV5-4 TRBD1 TGTGCCAGCAGCTTGGAGGGGGCCCATGGCTACACCTTC CASSLEGAHGYTF
15 TRBJ1-1 . TRBV18 . TGTGCCAGCTCACCGGTGATTGCAGGGAGGACTGAAGCTTTCTTT CASSPVIAGRTEAFF
15 TRBJ2-5 once TRBV5-1 TRBD2 TGCGCCAGCAGAAACGGACTAGCGGGGCAAGAGACCCAGTACTTC CASRNGLAGQETQYF
14 TRBJ1-5 . TRBV6-5 . TGTGCCAGCAGTTACAGCTATAGCAATCAGCCCCAGCATTTT CASSYSYSNQPQHF
16 TRBJ2-7 once TRBV18 TRBD2 TGTGCCAGCTCACCTAATTCGGCCGGACTAGCTCTCGAGCAGTACTTC CASSPNSAGLALEQYF
17 TRBJ2-3 . TRBV19 TRBD2 TGTGCCAGTAGTACCCCACCGACTAGCGGAACTACAGATACGCAGTATTTT CASSTPPTSGTTDTQYF
12 TRBJ2-3 . TRBV21-1 . TGTGCCAGCAGTCGCGGGCCGGATACGCAGTATTTT CASSRGPDTQYF
13 TRBJ1-2 few TRBV2 TRBD1 TGTGCCAGCAGTGGACAGGGGGACGATGGCTACACCTTC CASSGQGDDGYTF
14 TRBJ1-1 . TRBV7-9 . TGTGCCAGCAGCCCCCCCTTTTTGAACACTGAAGCTTTCTTT CASSPPFLNTEAFF
15 TRBJ2-7 . TRBV7-2 . TGTGCCAGCAGCGCGAGACTAGTAAGGACCTACGAGCAGTACTTC CASSARLVRTYEQYF
17 TRBJ2-6 . TRBV28 TRBD1 TGTGCCAGTAACCGGGACAGGGGAATCTCTGGGGCCAACGTCCTGACTTTC CASNRDRGISGANVLTF
15 TRBJ2-3 . TRBV19 TRBD1 TGTGCCAGTAGTACCGGGACAGCCTACACAGATACGCAGTATTTT CASSTGTAYTDTQYF
13 TRBJ1-2 . TRBV12-3/TRBV12-4 . TGTGCCAGCAGTCTCACAGGATCATATGGCTACACCTTC CASSLTGSYGYTF
15 TRBJ2-5 . TRBV5-5 TRBD1 TGTGCCAGCAGCTTGGTTCCCGACAGGGGAGAGACCCAGTACTTC CASSLVPDRGETQYF
11 TRBJ2-7 . TRBV27 . TGTGCCAGCAGTTCCTCCGACGAGCAGTACTTC CASSSSDEQYF
21 TRBJ2-1 . TRBV6-6 TRBD2 TGTGCCAGCAGCCGCGGTAATGTTAGGGAGGGGAGACGTTCCTACTACAATGAGCAGTTCTTC CASSRGNVREGRRSYYNEQFF
14 TRBJ1-6 . TRBV28 TRBD1 TGTGCCATCGATGGGGGGACAGCTAATTCACCCCTCCACTTT CAIDGGTANSPLHF
15 TRBJ2-1 . TRBV7-6 TRBD1 TGTGCCAGCAGCCCCAACAGGGGGATCTACAATGAGCAGTTCTTC CASSPNRGIYNEQFF
14 TRBJ2-7 few TRBV13 TRBD1 TGTGCCAGCGGTTCCTCGGACAGGGGAGACGAGCAGTACTTC CASGSSDRGDEQYF
17 TRBJ2-3 . TRBV12-5 . TGTGCTAGTGGTTTGGTACTGGGCGGACAGAGCACAGATACGCAGTATTTT CASGLVLGGQSTDTQYF
16 TRBJ1-5 . TRBV19 TRBD1 TGTGCCAGTAGTGCCGACAGGGGGCAATGGAATCAGCCCCAGCATTTT CASSADRGQWNQPQHF
11 TRBJ2-7 . TRBV27 . TGTGCCAGCAGTTCGGGGGTCGAGCAGTACTTC CASSSGVEQYF
14 TRBJ2-2 . TRBV6-5 . TGTGCCAGCAGTTACCCTTACGGCACCGGGGAGCTGTTTTTT CASSYPYGTGELFF